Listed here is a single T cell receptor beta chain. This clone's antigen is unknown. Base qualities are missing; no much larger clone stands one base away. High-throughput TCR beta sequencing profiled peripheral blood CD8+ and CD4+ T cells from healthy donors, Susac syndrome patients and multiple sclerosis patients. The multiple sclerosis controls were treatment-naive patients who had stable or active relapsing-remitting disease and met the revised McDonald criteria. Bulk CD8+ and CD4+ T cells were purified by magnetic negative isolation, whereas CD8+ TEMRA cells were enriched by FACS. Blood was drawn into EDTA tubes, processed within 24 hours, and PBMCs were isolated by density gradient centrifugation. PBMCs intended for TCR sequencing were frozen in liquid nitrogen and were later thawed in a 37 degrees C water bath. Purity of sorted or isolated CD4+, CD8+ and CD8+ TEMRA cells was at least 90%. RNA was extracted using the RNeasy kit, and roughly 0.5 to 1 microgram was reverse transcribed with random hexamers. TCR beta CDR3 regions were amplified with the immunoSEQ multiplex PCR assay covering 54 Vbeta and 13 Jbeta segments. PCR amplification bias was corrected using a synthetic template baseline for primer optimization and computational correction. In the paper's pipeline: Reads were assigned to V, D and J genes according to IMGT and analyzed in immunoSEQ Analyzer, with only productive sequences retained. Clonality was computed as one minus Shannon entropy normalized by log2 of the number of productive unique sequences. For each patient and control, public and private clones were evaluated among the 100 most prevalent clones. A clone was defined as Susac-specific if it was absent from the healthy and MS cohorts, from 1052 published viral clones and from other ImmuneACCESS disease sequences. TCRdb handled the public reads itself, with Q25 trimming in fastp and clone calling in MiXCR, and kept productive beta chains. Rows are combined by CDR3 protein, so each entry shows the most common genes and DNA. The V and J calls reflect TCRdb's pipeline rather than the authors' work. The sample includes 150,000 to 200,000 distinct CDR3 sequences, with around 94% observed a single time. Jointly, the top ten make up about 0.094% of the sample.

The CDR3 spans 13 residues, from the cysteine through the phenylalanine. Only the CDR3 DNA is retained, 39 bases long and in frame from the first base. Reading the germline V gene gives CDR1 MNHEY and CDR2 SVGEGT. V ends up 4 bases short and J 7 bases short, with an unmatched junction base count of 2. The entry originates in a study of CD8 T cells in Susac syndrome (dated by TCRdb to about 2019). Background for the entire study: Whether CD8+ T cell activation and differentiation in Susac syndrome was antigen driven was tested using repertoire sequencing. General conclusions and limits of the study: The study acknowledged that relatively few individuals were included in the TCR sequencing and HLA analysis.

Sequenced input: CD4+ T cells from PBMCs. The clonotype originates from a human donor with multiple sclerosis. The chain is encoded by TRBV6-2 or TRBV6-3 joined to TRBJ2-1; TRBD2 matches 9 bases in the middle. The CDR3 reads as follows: CASSSLAGNEQFF. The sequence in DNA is TGTGCCAGCAGTTCCCTAGCGGGAAATGAGCAGTTCTTC.